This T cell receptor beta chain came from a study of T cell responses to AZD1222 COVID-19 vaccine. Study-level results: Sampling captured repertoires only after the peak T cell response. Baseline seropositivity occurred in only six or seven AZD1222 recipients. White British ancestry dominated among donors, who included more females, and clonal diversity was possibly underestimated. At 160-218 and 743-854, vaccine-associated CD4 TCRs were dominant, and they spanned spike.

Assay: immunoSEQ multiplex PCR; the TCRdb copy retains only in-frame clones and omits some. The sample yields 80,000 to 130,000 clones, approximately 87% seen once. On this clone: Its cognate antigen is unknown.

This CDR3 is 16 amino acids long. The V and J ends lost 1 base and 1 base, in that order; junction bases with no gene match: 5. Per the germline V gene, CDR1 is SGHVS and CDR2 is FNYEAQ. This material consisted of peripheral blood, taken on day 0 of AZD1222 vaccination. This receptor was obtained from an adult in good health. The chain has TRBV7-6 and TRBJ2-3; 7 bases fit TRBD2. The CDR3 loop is CASSLGLGGGTDTQYF. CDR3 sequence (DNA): TGTGCCAGCAGCTTAGGCTTGGGGGGGGGCACAGATACGCAGTATTTT.